This record concerns one T cell receptor beta chain sequence. What it binds is not known. These data come from a study of shared clonotypes between healthy human individuals. Study-level results: Relative to their counterparts shared across all four donors, non-shared clonotypes exhibited diminished generation probabilities.

Sequencing was performed with immunoSEQ multiplex PCR; in TCRdb, only in-frame clones are kept and a portion is missing. The table includes roughly 1 million clones, around 82% detected once. Germline CDR1 is SGHRS and CDR2 is YFSETQ. The CDR3 is 15 residues long. V was pared by 4 bases and J by 2 bases, with 8 bases of the junction left unmatched. This chain uses TRBV5-1 with TRBJ2-7; 8 bases are shared with TRBD2. This receptor was obtained from a man between 18 and 35 years old in good health. Some clones in this sample may be carry-over from other donors' samples. What was sequenced was memory CD4+ T cells from PBMCs. The subset denotes: CD45RA-negative fraction. For the CDR3, the DNA is TGCGCCAGCAGCCCGACCGGGAGGGCCCCCTACGAGCAGTACTTC. Encoded protein: CASSPTGRAPYEQYF.